The subject of this entry is one T cell receptor (beta chain). The antigen is unknown. Each TRB cDNA library was prepared by 5' RACE (with UMI labels). With the 5' RACE reads reprocessed, TCRdb shows one record per CDR3 protein and no DNA. The sample totals roughly 28,000 distinct CDR3 sequences. Researchers sorted roughly 310,000 cells of each CD8+ T cell subset in triplicate. Germline-derived CDR1 and CDR2 are MDHEN and SYDVKM. This CDR3 region has 15 residues. The data were obtained in a study of CXCR3-negative and CXCR3-positive naive CD8 T cells. Study details: For each library, about 1.5 +/- 0.3 million TRB reads were obtained, about 135 million in total.

Study conclusions and caveats: Naive cells, whether CXCR3-negative or CXCR3-positive, had similar TRBV-TRBJ usage, while memory cells differed. Comparably high diversity marked both naive subsets, whereas memory CD8+ cells had much lower diversity.

Sequenced sample: memory CD8+ T cells from blood. The source of this sequence is a human donor in good health. Some clones in this sample may be carry-over from other donors' samples. The chain recombines TRBV28 with TRBJ2-7; TCRdb gives TRBD1 as the D gene, but with no DNA this cannot be confirmed. CDR3 loop: CASSSGDVPYYEQYF.